These 7 T cell receptor beta chains were sequenced from one sample in a study of metastatic and nonmetastatic thyroid tumors (dated by TCRdb to between 2020 and 2021). Before undergoing thyroid surgery, none of the patients had been given any kind of treatment. Preparation of the library involved PCR. Sequencing instrument: Illumina HiSeq 4000. TCRdb handled the public reads itself, with Q25 trimming in fastp and clone calling in MiXCR, and kept productive beta chains. This sample comprises 34,000 or so clones, about 19% of them detected only once. The ten largest clonotypes hold 8% of the sample. The sample taken for sequencing was blood. Receptor source: a female donor with papillary thyroid cancer or a benign thyroid nodule (not recorded which). Some clones in this sample may be carry-over from other donors' samples.

This clone rates as medium-sized. The chain combines TRBV20-1 with TRBJ1-2, with D unresolved. CDR1 and CDR2 (germline): DFQATT, SNEGSKA (reference sequence). The CDR3 extends over 14 amino acids. V was cut by 0 bases and J by 6 bases, with 14 bases left in between. The CDR3 DNA follows: TGCAGTGCTAGAGATGTGGGCAGAGTACATGGCTACACCTTC. Protein product: CSARDVGRVHGYTF.

This clone rates as medium-sized. The J gene is TRBJ2-7, the V gene TRBV4-1, with D perhaps being TRBD1 or TRBD2 (6 bases each). V lost 1 base and J lost 0, with 13 bases in between. The CDR3 has 16 residues. Germline loops: CDR1 MGHRA, CDR2 YSYEKL. CDR3: CASSQGEGGSSYEQYF. The CDR3 DNA sequence: TGCGCCAGCAGCCAAGGAGAGGGGGGTTCCTCCTACGAGCAGTACTTC.

This chain joins TRBV5-1 and TRBJ2-1; D is ambiguous. Looked up from germline, CDR1 is SGHRS and CDR2 is YFSETQ. Trimming shortened V by 1 base and J by 4 bases, and 6 bases separated the two germline ends. The CDR3 contains 13 residues. The CDR3 sequence: CASSLLGYNEQFF. The DNA of the CDR3 is TGCGCCAGCAGCTTGCTGGGTTACAATGAGCAGTTCTTC.

This chain links TRBV19 with TRBJ1-3, with D perhaps matching TRBD1 (6 bases). The ends were cut back, 6 bases at V and 2 bases at J, with 14 bases in the middle. Germline assignment: CDR1 LNHDA and CDR2 SQIVND (reference sequence). This CDR3 has 15 amino acids. The CDR3 is CASRNYRATGNTIYF. The CDR3 nucleotides are TGTGCCAGTAGAAACTACAGGGCCACTGGAAACACCATATATTTT.

V usage is TRBV5-3 and J usage is TRBJ1-1, with 7 bases that match TRBD1. TRBV5-3 is given ORF status, its function remaining uncertain. Germline trimming cut 8 bases from V and 5 bases from J; bases unmatched to any gene: 12. CDR3 length equals 14 residues. The CDR3 bases are TGTGCCAGTACGGGACAGTCTATCGGGACTGAAGCTTTCTTT. Encoded protein: CASTGQSIGTEAFF.

In this sample, this clone turned up many times. The chain recombines TRBV11-1 with TRBJ1-5; TRBD1 agrees at 8 bases. The CDR3 is made up of 16 amino acids. Per the germline V gene, CDR1 is SGHAT and CDR2 is FQDESV (reference sequence). The V gene end was trimmed by 5 bases and the J gene end by 2 bases; junction bases not matched to a gene: 8. The CDR3 spells CASSPGQGGGNQPQHF. The CDR3 nucleotides are TGTGCCAGCAGCCCTGGACAGGGTGGCGGCAATCAGCCCCAGCATTTT.

The rearrangement uses TRBV7-8 and TRBJ2-3; perhaps TRBD1 as D (5 bases). This CDR3 is built from 16 residues. Germline V lookup: CDR1 SGHVS, CDR2 FQNEAQ. V was pared by 1 base and J by 0 bases, with 11 bases between. CDR3 nucleotides: TGTGCCAGCAGCTTAGAGACAGCGACTAGCACAGATACGCAGTATTTT. Translation gives CASSLETATSTDTQYF.